This T cell receptor beta chain was sequenced during a study of blood T cell repertoires in COVID-19. About the study: Whether acute or convalescent, the COVID-19 samples came from the United States, Italy and Spain. The cDNA or gDNA used as material had been derived from T cells, B-cell-depleted T cells, or PBMCs.

Patients from Seattle were sampled longitudinally, starting during active infection. As handled by the study authors: Nucleated cell counts were estimated from reference gene primer amplification. Clones were read by immunoSEQ multiplex PCR, and TCRdb kept only the in-frame ones, dropping some. V, J and clone size were drawn from that table, and D and trimming were deduced from the DNA. The table has under 200,000 clones, more than 75% seen once. From germline, CDR1 is GTSNPN and CDR2 SVGIG (reference sequence). The CDR3 length is 12 residues. Deletions cut 3 bases from V and 2 bases from J, with 6 bases between.

The sequenced sample was peripheral blood. This chain joins TRBV30 and TRBJ2-3; the D is unclear. The origin of this receptor is a woman aged 45-59 years with COVID-19, enrolled during active disease. The CDR3 coding sequence is TGTGCCTGGAGCAGCGCCACAGATACGCAGTATTTT. Residues: CAWSSATDTQYF.